The 31 T cell receptor beta chains listed next were all sequenced from one sample in a study of cytomegalovirus exposure and HLA in healthy donors (dated 2017 in TCRdb). The method behind the library was the immunoSEQ multiplex PCR assay. The multiplex PCR relied on a mix of 60 forward primers for TCR Vbeta segments and 13 reverse primers for TCR Jbeta segments. TCRdb retrieved this table from immuneACCESS and kept in-frame rearrangements only. Not all clones are present; in checked studies, unresolved V genes account for under half, and no reason is known for the remainder. Counted in this sample were roughly 68,000 clones; 77% of them appeared once. The ten top clones hold approximately 4.7% of the sample. The sample taken for sequencing was PBMCs. The receptors were sampled from a male donor in good health and CMV-seropositive.

The rearrangement joins TRBV4-2 to TRBJ2-3, with D possibly being TRBD2 (6 bases). This CDR3 is built from 15 residues. V gave up 1 base and J gave up 3 bases, with 11 bases separating them. Looked up from germline, CDR1 is LGHNA and CDR2 is YNFKEQ. CDR3 amino acids: CASSQGRVGTDTQYF. In DNA form, the CDR3 reads TGTGCCAGCAGCCAAGGGAGGGTCGGGACAGATACGCAGTATTTT.

The V gene is TRBV6-5, the J gene TRBJ1-5; 8 bases map to TRBD1. V lost 5 bases to trimming and J lost 4 bases; unmatched junction nucleotides: 7. The CDR3 length is 15 residues. Germline V CDR1 and CDR2: MNHEY, SVGAGI. DNA of the CDR3: TGTGCCAGCAGTACGGACAGGGAGGAAAATCAGCCCCAGCATTTT. This sequence encodes CASSTDREENQPQHF.

Remarks on this clone: Distinct nucleotide sequences in the sample also encode this CDR3. This chain links TRBV4-1 with TRBJ2-5, with 10 bases matching TRBD2. This CDR3 spans 17 amino acids. Germline-derived CDR1 and CDR2 are MGHRA and YSYEKL. The V segment lost 3 bases and the J segment 4 bases; nucleotides outside the gene matches: 11. In DNA, the CDR3 is TGCGCCAGCAGCCAGGATGTGGGAGCGGGGGGGCGAGAGACCCAGTACTTC. Amino acids: CASSQDVGAGGRETQYF.

V gene TRBV5-8 combines with J gene TRBJ1-5, with 8 bases lining up with TRBD1. CDR3 size: 15 residues. Germline CDR1 SGHTS, CDR2 YDEGEE. The J segment lost 5 bases and the V segment lost 0 bases, leaving 4 bases of the junction unmatched. This CDR3 is CASSLGQGFDQPQHF. CDR3 sequence (DNA): TGTGCCAGCAGCTTGGGACAGGGGTTCGATCAGCCCCAGCATTTT.

In its sample, this clone was seen a few times. This chain uses TRBV5-1 with TRBJ2-7; a weak D match, TRBD2 (5 bases). V shed 4 bases and J shed 3 bases, with 11 bases lying between them. This CDR3 has 13 residues. Germline CDR1 SGHRS, CDR2 YFSETQ. CDR3 DNA: TGCGCCAGCAGCACGGACGGGAACTACGAGCAGTACTTC. Protein sequence: CASSTDGNYEQYF.

The gene calls are TRBV6-6 and TRBJ2-7, with TRBD1 identical over 10 bases. The ends lost 5 bases at V and 2 bases at J; junction bases unmatched: 3. Germline V gene sequence: CDR1 MNHNY, CDR2 SVGAGI (reference sequence). The CDR3 has 14 amino acids. The CDR3 reads CASSMGQGTYEQYF. The CDR3 DNA follows: TGTGCCAGCAGTATGGGACAGGGGACCTACGAGCAGTACTTC.

The rearrangement links TRBV6-1 to TRBJ1-1, with 9 bases fitting TRBD1. J was trimmed by 7 bases and V by 6 bases; bases with no gene match: 9. Per germline, CDR1 MNHNS and CDR2 SASEGT. The CDR3 has 14 residues. The CDR3 protein is CASSPGQGGGEAFF. CDR3 DNA: TGTGCCAGCAGCCCGGGACAGGGAGGGGGTGAAGCTTTCTTT.

This rearrangement joins TRBV5-4 to TRBJ1-6; tentative D call: TRBD1 (5 bases). The V and J ends lost 1 base and 5 bases respectively, with 10 bases between them. Germline lookup yields CDR1 SGHNT and CDR2 YYREEE (reference sequence). The CDR3 loop spans 15 amino acids. The CDR3 protein is CASSLFQGNNSPLHF. The CDR3 coding sequence is TGTGCCAGCAGCTTGTTTCAGGGCAATAATTCACCCCTCCACTTT.

The J gene is TRBJ2-3, the V gene TRBV5-6; TRBD2 matches at 9 bases. CDR3 length: 16 residues. Germline V gene sequence: CDR1 SGHDT, CDR2 YYEEEE. J gave up 2 bases and V 1 base, and 5 bases lay outside the gene matches. CDR3 loop: CASSLPSGAYTDTQYF. The CDR3 nucleotides are TGTGCCAGCAGCTTGCCTAGCGGGGCTTACACAGATACGCAGTATTTT. The whole variable domain, filled in from reference TRBV5-6 and TRBJ2-3, reads DAGVTQSPTHLIKTRGQQVTLRCSPKSGHDTVSWYQQALGQGPQFIFQYYEEEERQRGNFPDRFSGHQFPNYSSELNVNALLLGDSALYLCASSLPSGAYTDTQYFGPGTRLTVL.

The rearrangement uses TRBV6-6 and TRBJ1-1, with 8 bases matching TRBD1. This CDR3 region has 15 residues. After removal of 2 bases from V and 1 base from J, the junction contained 3 bases not matched to a gene. The germline gives CDR1 MNHNY, CDR2 SVGAGI (reference sequence). This CDR3 is CASSYEGQENTEAFF. The CDR3 DNA follows: TGTGCCAGCAGTTACGAGGGACAGGAGAACACTGAAGCTTTCTTT.

CDR3: CASSFEGSSSYNEQFF. The CDR3 nucleotides read TGTGCCAGCAGTTTCGAGGGCTCGAGCTCCTACAATGAGCAGTTCTTC. The chain couples TRBV28 to TRBJ2-1; maybe TRBD2 (5 bases). CDR3 length equals 16 residues. The V gene lost 3 bases and the J gene lost 0 bases, with 12 bases spanning the gap. Germline V gives CDR1 MDHEN, CDR2 SYDVKM. The variable domain in full, with the rest retrieved from reference TRBV28 and TRBJ2-1, is DVKVTQSSRYLVKRTGEKVFLECVQDMDHENMFWYRQDPGLGLRLIYFSYDVKMKEKGDIPEGYSVSREKKERFSLILESASTNQTSMYLCASSFEGSSSYNEQFFGPGTRLTVL.

The J gene is TRBJ1-5, the V gene TRBV18, with 10 bases identical to TRBD1. The CDR3 sequence is 14 residues long. CDR1 and CDR2 from the germline V gene are KGHSH and LQKENI. The junction had 2 bases not matched to a gene; V was cut back by 3 bases and J by 6 bases. CDR3 sequence: CASSPGQGGQPQHF. CDR3 sequence (DNA): TGTGCCAGCTCACCTGGACAGGGGGGTCAGCCCCAGCATTTT.

The V gene is TRBV19, the J gene TRBJ2-3; 10 nucleotides match TRBD2. The germline V gene has CDR1 LNHDA and CDR2 SQIVND (reference sequence). The CDR3 consists of 16 residues. Trimming removed 5 bases from V and 2 bases from J; junction bases left unmatched: 7. CDR3: CASSEGLAVYTDTQYF. The CDR3 coding sequence is TGTGCCAGTAGTGAAGGACTAGCGGTCTACACAGATACGCAGTATTTT.

This clone was observed a few times. This chain connects TRBV5-1 to TRBJ2-7, with 10 bases lining up with TRBD2. This CDR3 spans 15 amino acids. With 5 bases clipped from V and 0 bases from J, the junction kept 5 bases outside the gene matches. In germline, CDR1 is SGHRS, CDR2 YFSETQ. CDR3: CASSDSGGTSYEQYF. CDR3 bases: TGCGCCAGCAGTGATAGCGGGGGGACCTCCTACGAGCAGTACTTC.

The chain employs TRBV20-1 and TRBJ1-2; no definite D call. V was cut by 0 bases and J by 10 bases, with 9 bases left in between. CDR1 is DFQATT and CDR2 is SNEGSKA in the germline V gene (reference sequence). The CDR3 length is 11 residues. The CDR3 loop reads CSAREFWAYTF. DNA of the CDR3: TGCAGTGCTAGAGAGTTTTGGGCCTACACCTTC.

This sequence joins TRBV5-1 and TRBJ1-5; 8 nucleotides match TRBD1. CDR1 and CDR2 (germline): SGHRS, YFSETQ. CDR3 length: 14 amino acids. Unmatched junction bases numbered 7, after V lost 4 bases and J lost 7 bases. CDR3 coding DNA: TGCGCCAGCAGCCCTACAGGGGGTATACAGCCCCAGCATTTT. Translation: CASSPTGGIQPQHF.

This clone occurred a few times. This chain uses TRBV4-2 with TRBJ1-2; a weak D match, TRBD1 (5 bases). CDR3 length: 15 residues. Looked up from germline, CDR1 is LGHNA and CDR2 is YNFKEQ. The V end lost 1 base, the J end lost 0 bases, and 9 bases lay between the germline ends. The CDR3 here is CASSQAGPTNYGYTF. The CDR3 nucleotides read TGTGCCAGCAGCCAAGCAGGGCCAACTAACTATGGCTACACCTTC.

The chain combines TRBV4-1 with TRBJ1-6, with D unclear. Germline CDR1 MGHRA, CDR2 YSYEKL. Deletions cut 2 bases from V and 6 bases from J, with 17 bases between. CDR3 length: 17 amino acids. DNA of the CDR3: TGCGCCAGCAGCCAATCGAGTGGGAGTAGCCCTAATTCACCCCTCCACTTT. This gives the protein CASSQSSGSSPNSPLHF.

The chain carries TRBV7-2 and TRBJ2-2, with 8 bases identical to TRBD2. Germline CDR1 SGHTA, CDR2 FQGNSA. This CDR3 spans 17 amino acids. Trimming at V came to 1 base and at J to 3 bases, leaving 7 bases not matched to a gene. As DNA, the CDR3 is TGTGCCAGCAGCTTAGTGGCCACTAGCGGATACACCGGGGAGCTGTTTTTT. This translates into CASSLVATSGYTGELFF.

J is TRBJ1-6 and V is TRBV6-1; 8 bases map to TRBD1. The V gene end was trimmed by 2 bases and the J gene end by 4 bases; junction bases not matched to a gene: 1. CDR1 and CDR2 from the germline V gene are MNHNS and SASEGT. The CDR3 length is 15 residues. This chain's CDR3 is CASSETGGYNSPLHF. Here the CDR3 DNA reads TGTGCCAGCAGTGAAACAGGGGGATATAATTCACCCCTCCACTTT.

This rearrangement joins TRBV19 to TRBJ2-5, with 7 nucleotides matching TRBD1. Losses at the gene ends were 5 bases for V and 2 bases for J; bases not matched to a gene: 8. CDR1 and CDR2 (germline): LNHDA, SQIVND (reference sequence). This CDR3 is built from 15 residues. This CDR3 reads CASSGDSWGQETQYF. CDR3 in DNA: TGTGCCAGTAGTGGGGACAGCTGGGGGCAAGAGACCCAGTACTTC.

The rearrangement uses TRBV28 and TRBJ2-7; TRBD1 matches 7 bases. The CDR3 totals 16 residues. The germline CDR1 and CDR2 sequences are MDHEN and SYDVKM. J gave up 1 base and V 2 bases, and 8 bases lay outside the gene matches. CDR3 residues: CASSLRGQVFSYEQYF. The CDR3 nucleotides read TGTGCCAGCAGTTTACGAGGACAGGTGTTTTCCTACGAGCAGTACTTC.

The gene calls are TRBV27 and TRBJ2-1; D is possibly TRBD2 (5 bases). With 5 bases removed from V and 9 bases from J, the gap between germline ends came to 17 bases. Germline lookup yields CDR1 MNHEY and CDR2 SMNVEV (reference sequence). The CDR3 covers 14 residues. The CDR3 bases are TGTGCCAGCAGTCCAACACTAGAACCCCGTGAGCAGTTCTTC. Translated, it gives CASSPTLEPREQFF.

The chain is built from TRBV19 and TRBJ2-1, with 10 bases lining up with TRBD2. V was clipped by 7 bases and J by 15 bases; unmatched bases: 15. Germline CDR1 LNHDA, CDR2 SQIVND (reference sequence). The CDR3 contains 14 residues. CDR3 region: CASIGPASGGPAFF. The CDR3 DNA reads as TGTGCCAGTATAGGCCCGGCTAGCGGGGGCCCTGCGTTCTTC.

This clone was detected only once. The chain's CDR3 is CASSLDRVSPLHF. CDR3 coding DNA: TGTGCCAGCAGCTTAGATCGGGTTTCACCCCTCCACTTT. This chain links TRBV13 with TRBJ1-6, with D uncertain. Germline CDR1 PRHDT, CDR2 FYEKMQ (reference sequence). This CDR3 spans 13 amino acids. Between the trimmed V and J ends, which lost 1 base and 9 bases, there was a span of 7 bases.

This chain joins TRBV4-2 and TRBJ2-7, with D possibly being TRBD1 (5 bases). CDR3 length: 15 residues. Germline CDR1 and CDR2: LGHNA and YNFKEQ. V shed 3 bases and J shed 2 bases, with 14 bases lying between them. The CDR3 reads CASSQGQGGPYEQYF. CDR3 sequence (DNA): TGTGCCAGCAGCCAGGGCCAGGGCGGCCCCTACGAGCAGTACTTC.

About this clone: Other DNA sequences from this sample encode an identical CDR3 as well. V is TRBV11-2 and J is TRBJ1-4; 9 bases fit TRBD1. The CDR3 is 15 amino acids. J was trimmed by 8 bases and V by 2 bases; bases with no gene match: 6. CDR1 and CDR2 from the germline V gene are SGHAT and FQNNGV. The CDR3 DNA follows: TGTGCCAGCAGCTTAAGTACAGGGGGCAGCGAAAAACTGTTTTTT. Amino acid sequence: CASSLSTGGSEKLFF.

The chain employs TRBV4-1 and TRBJ2-1, with D unclear. V lost 2 bases to trimming and J lost 5 bases, with 13 bases between them. CDR1 is MGHRA, CDR2 YSYEKL, per germline. The CDR3 runs to 15 residues. Here the CDR3 DNA reads TGCGCCAGCAGCCAAATAGGCCCTAGGAACAATGAGCAGTTCTTC. Encoded protein: CASSQIGPRNNEQFF.

The chain has TRBV5-1 and TRBJ2-1; 7 positions agree with TRBD2. Germline-derived CDR1 and CDR2 are SGHRS and YFSETQ. The CDR3 has 15 amino acids. J lost 10 bases, V lost 0 bases, and 10 bases had no gene match. In DNA, the CDR3 is TGCGCCAGCAGCTTGGCCGAATGGAGGGAGGGAGAGCAGTTCTTC. Translating gives CASSLAEWREGEQFF.

The rearrangement links TRBV9 to TRBJ1-3; D gene unclear. Per germline, CDR1 SGDLS and CDR2 YYNGEE. This CDR3 comprises 17 residues. The V gene lost 0 bases and the J gene lost 0 bases, with 13 bases spanning the gap. The CDR3 region has the DNA TGTGCCAGCAGCGTAGCTACGGGCGGGAACTCTGGAAACACCATATATTTT. This sequence encodes CASSVATGGNSGNTIYF. Complete variable domain (other parts from reference TRBV9 and TRBJ1-3): DSGVTQTPKHLITATGQRVTLRCSPRSGDLSVYWYQQSLDQGLQFLIQYYNGEERAKGNILERFSAQQFPDLHSELNLSSLELGDSALYFCASSVATGGNSGNTIYFGEGSWLTVV.

The gene calls are TRBV4-3 and TRBJ2-1; TRBD1 is a possible D gene (6 bases). Germline V gene data show CDR1 as LGHNA and CDR2 as YSLEER. This CDR3 spans 15 amino acids. V gave up 4 bases and J gave up 0 bases, with 10 bases separating them. DNA of the CDR3: TGCGCCAGCAGCCCCAGGGGCTACTCCTACAATGAGCAGTTCTTC. It is translated as CASSPRGYSYNEQFF.